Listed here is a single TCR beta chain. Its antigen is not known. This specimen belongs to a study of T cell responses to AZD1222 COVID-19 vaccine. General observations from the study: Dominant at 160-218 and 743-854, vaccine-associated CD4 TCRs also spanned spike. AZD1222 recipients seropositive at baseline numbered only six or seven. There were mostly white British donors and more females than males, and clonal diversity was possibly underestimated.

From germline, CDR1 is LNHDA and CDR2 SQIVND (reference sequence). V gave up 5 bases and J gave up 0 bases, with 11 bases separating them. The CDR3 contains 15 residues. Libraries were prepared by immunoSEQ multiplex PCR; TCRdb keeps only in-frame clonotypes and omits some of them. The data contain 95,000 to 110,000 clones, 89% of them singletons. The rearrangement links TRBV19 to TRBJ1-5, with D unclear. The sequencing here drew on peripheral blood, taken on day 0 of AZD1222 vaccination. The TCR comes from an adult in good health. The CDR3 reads CASSFSQYSNQPQHF. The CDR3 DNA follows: TGTGCCAGTAGTTTTTCACAGTATAGCAATCAGCCCCAGCATTTT.